This entry features one T cell receptor beta chain sequence. What it binds is not known. The whole isolated RNA underwent reverse transcription, so sequencing captured expressed TCRB transcripts. The protocol was immunoSEQ multiplex PCR, while the TCRdb copy is restricted to in-frame clones and leaves out a portion. The sample contains approximately 730,000 clones, roughly 13% of which appear only once. The sample is drawn from a study of beta chain features in type 1 diabetes. Study details: Healthy donors and patients had similar age, gender and cell yields. In all, about 110 million sorted cells from all samples were analyzed. Study-wide points: Over-representation of high TCR-expressing cells was a possible consequence of cDNA sequencing. The study found moderately but significantly shorter TCRB CDR3s in all four CD4+ subsets of Type 1 diabetes patients. A closer apparent resemblance between naive, central memory and Treg TCRB repertoires was seen in patients than in healthy donors.

Per germline, CDR1 MNHNS and CDR2 SASEGT. The V end was cut by 2 bases, the J end by 8 bases, with 24 bases between. The CDR3 extends over 17 amino acids. The receptor's source is a man aged 18 to 29 with type 1 diabetes. The genes are TRBV6-1 and TRBJ1-2; D is undetermined. Sequencing used naive CD4+ T cells from blood. Here the CDR3 reads CASSELVPVSGLEGYTF. The CDR3 nucleotides are TGTGCCAGCAGTGAATTAGTCCCGGTGTCGGGGTTGGAAGGCTACACCTTC.